This T cell receptor (beta chain) was obtained from a study of graft-versus-host responses after intestinal transplantation (dated by TCRdb to the early 2020s). For the wider study: Recipients received multivisceral, liver-intestinal, or isolated intestinal transplants. Every recipient was given anti-thymocyte globulin induction, then maintenance tacrolimus and steroids for approximately 3 years. Graft-versus-host and host-versus-graft alloreactive T cell clones were tracked in the graft, circulation and bone marrow after intestinal transplantation using bulk TCR-beta CDR3 sequencing. Alloreactive clones were identified by sequencing pre-transplant mixed lymphocyte reaction products and comparing these products with unstimulated pre-transplant donor and recipient T cells. The cohort enrolled 20 to 30 intestinal transplant recipients, one of whom was a retransplant, and a few patients without pretransplant specimens were excluded. Donor T cell macrochimerism was defined as a peak of at least 4% donor T cells among recipient peripheral blood mononuclear cells. Samples from three later patients were sequenced in-house on an Illumina MiSeq with MiXCR processing rather than by the commercial service.

From a lookup of the germline V gene, CDR1 and CDR2 are SNHLY and FYNNEI. Trimming accounts for 4 bases at V and 3 bases at J, while the number of junction bases matched to no gene is 11. Inclusive of the bounding cysteine and phenylalanine, the CDR3 is 16 residues long. Kept here is only the CDR3 DNA, which spans 48 bases and is read in frame from base 1. Library prep was done by the immunoSEQ multiplex PCR assay. In most patients, genomic DNA was isolated using the Qiagen DNeasy Blood and Tissue Kit and sent frozen to Adaptive Biotechnologies for TCR sequencing. High-throughput TCR-beta CDR3 sequencing of genomic DNA from most patients was performed by Adaptive Biotechnologies. In the paper's pipeline: TCR sequencing data were retrieved from Adaptive's ImmunoSEQ software for 15 to 20 patients, whereas three other patients were processed with MiXCR and VDJtools. To correct CD4 versus CD8 sorting errors, sequences present in both subsets at a frequency ratio below 5:1 were removed. CDR3 nucleotide sequences shared between donor and recipient were removed because the origin of such sequences could not be assigned. Alloreactive clones required at least 2-fold expansion over unstimulated cells and minimum CFSE-low frequency of 0.002% (template counts) or 0.001% (read counts). Clones detected in sequenced pre-transplant spleen, lymph node, or MLR CFSE-low populations of the donor or recipient were defined as mappable. Cumulative frequency of alloreactive clones was calculated as a percentage of all sequences weighted by copy number. TCRdb took over this immuneACCESS table, retaining in-frame rearrangements with V and J assigned. Such tables are incomplete; in checked studies, under half of the missing clones stem from an unresolved V gene, and the remainder is unexplained. The DNA gave D and trimming, while V, J and clone size come from that table. Here the sample has roughly 93,000 clones; approximately 95% occur a single time. Clones ranked in the top ten supply about 0.5% of the sample.

The research as a whole found: GvH clones turned up in recipient bone marrow, with some appearing earlier in ileal mucosa or blood, a pattern consistent with an intestinal mucosal origin. Early after transplant, declines in HvG clones were associated with peak levels of circulating GvH clones. The relatively low number and heterogeneity of intestinal transplant patients limited the conclusions. Patients with donor T cell macrochimerism had high GvH to HvG T cell clonal ratios in their allografts.

The time point label of this sample denotes: cells obtained before transplantation from donor or recipient. CD3+CD4+ and CD3+CD8+ populations were FACS-sorted from unstimulated pre-transplant donor and recipient cells taken from spleen or lymph nodes. Note on this clone: Its antigen is unknown. No base quality values were provided; no much bigger clone lies one nucleotide off.

The sequenced sample was unstimulated CD8+ T cells sorted from spleen or lymph node cells, obtained before intestinal transplant. This receptor was identified in a human donor who received an intestinal transplant. The sequence is built from TRBV2 and TRBJ2-7, and 8 junctional nucleotides match TRBD2. The CDR3 protein sequence reads: CASSVSGLAQVYEQYF. The bases are TGTGCCAGCAGTGTTTCCGGACTAGCTCAGGTCTACGAGCAGTACTTC.